This is a list of T cell receptor beta chains from one sample in a study of cytomegalovirus exposure and HLA in healthy donors. The protocol was immunoSEQ multiplex PCR, while the TCRdb copy is restricted to in-frame clones and leaves out a portion. The sample has 77,000 or so clones, 75% to 85% seen once; the top ten hold approximately 19%. The sample was PBMCs. These TCRs come from a man between 65 and 85 years old in good health and CMV-seropositive. Each CDR3 is given with its conserved first and last residue. The D gene is left open where the match is weak. Part of the rows lack a size; the others show once, few, many or a class for expanded clones.

.	.	TRBV9	TRBJ2-2	TGTGCCAGCAGTGGCCTACGGGACACCGGGGAGCTGTTTTTT	CASSGLRDTGELFF
.	.	TRBV2	TRBJ1-5	TGTGCCAGCAGTGAAGGGTACGCGAGCAATCAGCCCCAGCATTTT	CASSEGYASNQPQHF
.	.	TRBV11-1	TRBJ2-7	TGTGCCAGCAGCTTAAATTGGGGCGCAAACGACGAGCAGTACTTC	CASSLNWGANDEQYF
.	TRBD2	TRBV12-5	TRBJ2-4	TGTGCTAGTGGTTTGTCCTCAAGACTAGCGGGAGGGCCCTGCATTCAGTACTTC	CASGLSSRLAGGPCIQYF
.	.	TRBV6-1	TRBJ1-5	TGTGCCAGCAGTGAAGAAGGGGGTAATCGTCCCCAGCATTTT	CASSEEGGNRPQHF
.	.	TRBV6-5	TRBJ1-2	TGTGCCAGCAGTTTGATTGGGCCGGGGAGTCTCGGCTACACCTTC	CASSLIGPGSLGYTF
.	.	TRBV27	TRBJ2-1	TGTGCCAGCAGTTCTCCCCTCAGGGGTGGGGAGCAGTTCTTC	CASSSPLRGGEQFF
.	TRBD2	TRBV10-3	TRBJ2-3	TGTGCCATCAGTGGTAGCGGACTAGCGGGGGGGGGCACAGATACGCAGTATTTT	CAISGSGLAGGGTDTQYF
once	.	TRBV23-1	TRBJ2-5	TGCGCCAGCAGACAGGGGGGGAAGACCCAGTACTTC	CASRQGGKTQYF
.	TRBD1	TRBV28	TRBJ2-5	TGTGCCAGCAGTCCGCAGGGGGTGGGAGAGACCCAGTACTTC	CASSPQGVGETQYF
.	TRBD1	TRBV27	TRBJ1-5	TGTGCCAGCAGTTTATACAGGGGAGATCAGCCCCAGCATTTT	CASSLYRGDQPQHF
.	.	TRBV7-2	TRBJ2-1	TGTGCCAGCAGCTTAGCCAGGTACAATGAGCAGTTCTTC	CASSLARYNEQFF
.	.	TRBV19	TRBJ2-3	TGTGCCAGTAGACGAGGCACAGATACGCAGTATTTT	CASRRGTDTQYF
.	TRBD2	TRBV5-1	TRBJ2-3	TGCGCCAGCGGGGCGGGGGGGCAGGCAGATACGCAGTATTTT	CASGAGGQADTQYF
.	TRBD2	TRBV18	TRBJ2-2	TGTGCCAGCTCACCATGGCGGGAGACCGGGGAGCTGTTTTTT	CASSPWRETGELFF
.	.	TRBV5-4	TRBJ2-7	TGTGCCAGCAGCTTGGCCCGAGGGAACGAGCAGTACTTC	CASSLARGNEQYF
.	TRBD1	TRBV15	TRBJ2-6	TGTGCCACCAAGGGACAGCCTGGGGCCAACGTCCTGACTTTC	CATKGQPGANVLTF
.	TRBD1	TRBV4-3	TRBJ1-4	TGCGCCAGCAGCCACGGACAGGGGGGGGAAAAACTGTTTTTT	CASSHGQGGEKLFF
.	TRBD1	TRBV7-9	TRBJ2-7	TGTGCCAGCAGCTACGACAGGGAGGAGCAGTACTTC	CASSYDREEQYF
.	.	TRBV28	TRBJ1-1	TGTGCCAGCAGTCTTACGACGGAGACACAGGGAGCTTTCTTT	CASSLTTETQGAFF
.	.	TRBV7-2	TRBJ2-7	TGTGCCAGCAGCCTACAGGGGGGGGGAATTTCCTACGAGCAGTACTTC	CASSLQGGGISYEQYF
.	.	TRBV2	TRBJ2-5	TGTGCCAGCAGTGAAGCGCGGGGACGGCAAGAGACCCAGTACTTC	CASSEARGRQETQYF
few	.	TRBV18	TRBJ2-6	TGTGCCAGCTCACCGGTGAGCACTGGGGCCAACGTCCTGACTTTC	CASSPVSTGANVLTF
few	.	TRBV19	TRBJ2-7	TGTGCCAGTAGTGCAGGGGGACTAGGTTACGAGCAGTACTTC	CASSAGGLGYEQYF
.	.	TRBV7-9	TRBJ1-1	TGTGCCAGCAGCTTAGCATCCGGGGGGCCGAACACTGAAGCTTTCTTT	CASSLASGGPNTEAFF
.	.	TRBV9	TRBJ1-1	TGTGCCAGCAGCGTAAGGGGCGTTCCGAACACTGAAGCTTTCTTT	CASSVRGVPNTEAFF
.	.	TRBV4-3	TRBJ2-2	TGCGCCAGCAGCCAAAAGCCGACTGGCCCGAACACCGGGGAGCTGTTTTTT	CASSQKPTGPNTGELFF
.	TRBD2	TRBV10-3	TRBJ2-2	TGTGCCATCAGTGTAGCGGGAGGGAACACCGGGGAGCTGTTTTTT	CAISVAGGNTGELFF
.	.	TRBV2	TRBJ2-2	TGTGCCAGCAGGCGCGGGACGGCGAACACCGGGGAGCTGTTTTTT	CASRRGTANTGELFF
.	.	TRBV28	TRBJ1-5	TGTGCCAGCAGTGCCAGGGCACCGAATCAGCCCCAGCATTTT	CASSARAPNQPQHF
once	TRBD1	TRBV11-1	TRBJ2-7	TGTGCCAGCAGCTTGACAGGACAGGGGAGCTCTCACTACGAGCAGTACTTC	CASSLTGQGSSHYEQYF
.	.	TRBV4-1	TRBJ1-2	TGCGCCAGCAGCCAAGAACCAGGGGCCGCCCTCGGTGGCTACACCTTC	CASSQEPGAALGGYTF